This TCR beta chain was profiled in a study of T cell responses to AZD1222 COVID-19 vaccine. Details on this clone: Its antigen remains unknown.

Overall study results and limits: Spike regions recognized by vaccine-associated CD4 TCRs spanned the protein, led by 160-218 and 743-854.

The method was immunoSEQ multiplex PCR; TCRdb's version includes in-frame clones alone and lacks a portion of them. The table includes 95,000 to 150,000 clones, approximately 85% detected once. The clonotype was recovered from an adult in good health. Sequencing was performed on peripheral blood, taken on day 0 of AZD1222 vaccination.

The CDR3 DNA is TGTGCCAGTAGTATGGGGTGGGGGGCCTTAACGTCCCAGCATTTT. Its protein is CASSMGWGALTSQHF. The chain is built from TRBV19 and TRBJ1-5; a possible D gene is TRBD1 (6 bases). Per the germline V gene, CDR1 is LNHDA and CDR2 is SQIVND (reference sequence). This CDR3 contains 15 residues. Trimming removed 3 bases from V and 11 bases from J, with 20 bases in between.